One sample yielded the 16 T cell receptor beta chains listed below, sequenced in a study of blood T cell repertoires in COVID-19 (TCRdb year 2020). Receptor amplification or capture employed the immunoSEQ multiplex PCR assay. TCRdb re-hosts the immuneACCESS table, in-frame sequences only. Its copies lack some clones; in the studies checked, an unresolved V gene accounts for under half of them, and the cause for the rest is not known. The sample table holds roughly 410,000 clones, of which approximately 87% were seen once. The ten largest clonotypes hold about 2.1% of the sample. Sequenced sample: peripheral blood. All receptors come from an older woman with COVID-19, enrolled during active disease.

The rearrangement uses TRBV7-9 and TRBJ1-1; D possibly corresponds to TRBD1 (6 bases). The germline CDR1 and CDR2 sequences are SEHNR and FQNEAQ (reference sequence). CDR3 length: 13 amino acids. The V gene lost 5 bases and the J gene lost 4 bases, with 11 bases spanning the gap. CDR3 sequence (DNA): TGTGCCAGCAGCCCAGGGGTCGGCACTGAAGCTTTCTTT. This encodes CASSPGVGTEAFF.

The CDR3 is CASAGGYGYTF. CDR3 coding DNA: TGTGCCAGCGCGGGCGGCTATGGCTACACCTTC. The rearrangement links TRBV6-5 to TRBJ1-2, with D unresolved. The CDR3 contains 11 residues. Trimming stripped 8 bases from V and 4 bases from J, with 8 bases between. CDR1 is MNHEY and CDR2 is SVGAGI in the germline V gene.

The rearrangement uses TRBV15 and TRBJ1-1; D may be TRBD1 (5 bases). Trimming shortened V by 3 bases and J by 3 bases, and 14 bases separated the two germline ends. The germline gives CDR1 LNHNV, CDR2 YYDKDF (reference sequence). This CDR3 comprises 15 residues. The chain's CDR3 is CATSRGGTGDTEAFF. CDR3 in DNA: TGTGCCACCAGCAGGGGGGGGACGGGAGACACTGAAGCTTTCTTT.

The J gene is TRBJ2-7, the V gene TRBV18, with TRBD1 as a possible D gene (5 bases). The CDR3 spans 12 residues. Germline assignment: CDR1 KGHSH and CDR2 LQKENI. Trimming removed 10 bases from V and 7 bases from J, with 17 bases in between. In DNA form, the CDR3 reads TGTGCCACCAACGATGGGGCTCGGGAGCAGTACTTC. Translating gives CATNDGAREQYF.

The chain is built from TRBV29-1 and TRBJ2-2; D perhaps matches TRBD1 (5 bases). V shed 6 bases and J shed 3 bases, with 17 bases lying between them. This CDR3 is 15 amino acids long. Germline V gene lookup returns CDR1 SQVTM and CDR2 ANQGSEA. The CDR3 DNA reads TGCAGCGTGATACAGGTCCCTTCGGACACCGGGGAGCTGTTTTTT. Protein product: CSVIQVPSDTGELFF.

V and J are TRBV7-9 and TRBJ2-5; D might be TRBD2 (7 bases). Trimming took off 2 bases at V and 6 bases at J, with 19 bases between the two ends. CDR1 is SEHNR, CDR2 FQNEAQ, per germline (reference sequence). The CDR3 is 16 residues long. Here the CDR3 reads CASSLRRSHGGQTQYF. CDR3 nucleotides: TGTGCCAGCAGCTTAAGGCGGTCACACGGGGGGCAGACCCAGTACTTC.

The rearrangement links TRBV4-2 to TRBJ2-3, with no clear D. Per the germline V gene, CDR1 is LGHNA and CDR2 is YNFKEQ. This CDR3 spans 15 amino acids. V was pared by 0 bases and J by 0 bases, with 7 bases between. CDR3 region: CASSQDLQSTDTQYF. DNA for the CDR3: TGTGCCAGCAGCCAAGATCTACAGAGCACAGATACGCAGTATTTT.

The V and J genes are TRBV6-5 and TRBJ1-2; D is undetermined. The V end was cut by 6 bases, the J end by 6 bases, with 17 bases between. This CDR3 is built from 14 residues. The V gene's germline CDR1 is MNHEY and CDR2 SVGAGI. CDR3 sequence reads: CASSKYGMDDGYTF. As DNA, the CDR3 is TGTGCCAGCAGCAAGTACGGGATGGATGATGGCTACACCTTC.

This chain uses TRBV11-2 with TRBJ1-1; 9 bases line up with TRBD1. After removal of 5 bases from V and 8 bases from J, the junction contained 18 bases not matched to a gene. Germline CDR1 is SGHAT and CDR2 is FQNNGV. This CDR3 comprises 17 residues. The CDR3 DNA sequence: TGTGCCAGCAGCCAAGGGACAGGGTGGAACCCGAGATCCGAAGCTTTCTTT. Translation gives CASSQGTGWNPRSEAFF.

The chain combines TRBV2 with TRBJ1-2, with D unclear. Trimming took off 8 bases at V and 4 bases at J, with 23 bases between the two ends. CDR1 and CDR2 (germline): SNHLY, FYNNEI. The CDR3 is made up of 16 amino acids. In nucleotides, the CDR3 is TGTGCCAGCTGCCCCCGGGGAGGTTCCGCTGGCTATGGCTACACCTTC. Protein: CASCPRGGSAGYGYTF.

V and J are TRBV3-1 (or the pseudogene TRBV3-2) and TRBJ1-4; 9 bases map to TRBD1. The J segment lost 8 bases and the V segment lost 4 bases, leaving 8 bases of the junction unmatched. The CDR3 extends over 15 amino acids. CDR1 is LGHDT and CDR2 is YNNKEL in the germline V gene (reference sequence). CDR3 residues: CASSLSTGGREKLFF. As DNA, the CDR3 is TGTGCCAGCAGCCTCTCGACAGGGGGTCGCGAAAAACTGTTTTTT.

The gene calls are TRBV3-1 (or the pseudogene TRBV3-2) and TRBJ1-1; D gene ambiguous. The V end lost 0 bases, the J end lost 1 base, and 15 bases lay between the germline ends. The CDR3 covers 17 residues. CDR1 and CDR2 from the germline V gene are LGHDT and YNNKEL (reference sequence). The CDR3 region is CASSQEVLVASNTEAFF. In DNA form, the CDR3 reads TGTGCCAGCAGCCAAGAAGTTCTAGTGGCCTCGAACACTGAAGCTTTCTTT.

J is TRBJ1-2 and V is TRBV30, with 8 bases identical to TRBD1. Trimming took 3 bases from V and 5 from J; bases not matched to a gene: 5. Germline V lookup: CDR1 GTSNPN, CDR2 SVGIG (reference sequence). CDR3 size: 13 residues. In DNA form, the CDR3 reads TGTGCCTGGAGCGCCGGACAGGGATATGGCTACACCTTC. Translation: CAWSAGQGYGYTF.

Notes on this clone: In the same sample, other DNA sequences code for this CDR3. V usage is TRBV4-1 and J usage is TRBJ1-4; possibly TRBD1 for D (6 bases). There are 16 residues in the CDR3. With 3 bases removed from V and 0 bases from J, the gap between germline ends came to 11 bases. From germline, CDR1 is MGHRA and CDR2 YSYEKL. For the CDR3, the DNA is TGCGCCAGCAGCCAGGCCAACAGGGCAACTAATGAAAAACTGTTTTTT. Amino acid sequence: CASSQANRATNEKLFF.

V gene TRBV27 combines with J gene TRBJ1-4; TRBD1 is a possible D gene (6 bases). CDR1 MNHEY and CDR2 SMNVEV come from the germline V gene (reference sequence). Deletions cut 4 bases from V and 2 bases from J, with 17 bases between. This CDR3 has 17 residues. CDR3 nucleotides: TGTGCCAGCAGTTCGCGCCATCCAGGGGCTACTAATGAAAAACTGTTTTTT. Translation gives CASSSRHPGATNEKLFF. The full variable domain, with the rest looked up from reference TRBV27 and TRBJ1-4, is EAQVTQNPRYLITVTGKKLTVTCSQNMNHEYMSWYRQDPGLGLRQIYYSMNVEVTDKGDVPEGYKVSRKEKRNFPLILESPSPNQTSLYFCASSSRHPGATNEKLFFGSGTQLSVL.

This clone was seen only a few times. This chain connects TRBV27 to TRBJ1-5; 8 bases fit TRBD1. Germline loops: CDR1 MNHEY, CDR2 SMNVEV (reference sequence). Losses at the gene ends were 6 bases for V and 7 bases for J; bases not matched to a gene: 11. CDR3 length equals 15 residues. CDR3 bases: TGTGCCAGCAGATTTCTTACAGGGGGTGAACAGCCCCAGCATTTT. It yields the protein CASRFLTGGEQPQHF.